This entry features one TCR beta chain sequence. The antigen is not known. TCRdb fed the 5' RACE reads into MiXCR, producing one record per CDR3 protein. The sample shows just over 300,000 distinct CDR3 sequences, around 20% of them seen only once. The sample belongs to a study of CD8 T cells in ankylosing spondylitis. Notes on the study in general: A number of the motif variants had already been described in reactive arthritis synovial fluid and blood.

V was trimmed by 7 bases and J by 13 bases, leaving 25 bases between them. Looked up from germline, CDR1 is SGHTA and CDR2 is FQGNSA. The CDR3 runs 14 residues. The sequence was collected from a female donor with ankylosing spondylitis or in good health (not recorded which). The sequenced sample was blood, either unsorted or a sorted T cell fraction (not recorded which). This chain connects TRBV7-2 to TRBJ1-1, with D hard to call. The CDR3 region has the DNA TGTGCCAGCACCCCCCGGGCGTTCCAGGCCCGGGTTTTCTTT. It is translated as CASTPRAFQARVFF.